This T cell receptor (beta chain) was observed in a study of cytomegalovirus exposure and HLA in healthy donors. This CDR3 has 13 residues. Germline-derived CDR1 and CDR2 are SNHLY and FYNNEI. J lost 8 bases, V lost 9 bases, and 7 bases had no gene match. The PCR ran on 60 Vbeta and 13 Jbeta primers. Method: immunoSEQ multiplex PCR; TCRdb's copy keeps in-frame clones and lacks some. The sample lists 100,000 to 150,000 clones, over 70% seen once, with roughly 4.1% in the top ten. V usage is TRBV2 and J usage is TRBJ1-6, with 7 bases lining up with TRBD1. The material sequenced was PBMCs. The sequence was obtained from a man between 18 and 29 years old in good health and CMV-seropositive. This chain's CDR3 is CARKPGQDSPLHF. The CDR3 DNA reads TGTGCCAGAAAACCTGGACAGGATTCACCCCTCCACTTT.